The next 13 T cell receptor beta chains were all read from a single sample in a study of blood T cell repertoires in COVID-19. Clones were sequenced by immunoSEQ multiplex PCR, and TCRdb holds only the in-frame ones, with some missing. The repertoire holds approximately 350,000 clones, with roughly nine tenths as singletons. The material sequenced was PBMCs or T cells enriched from blood (not recorded which). These receptors all stem from a woman aged 30 to 39 who had recovered from COVID-19.

The DNA of the CDR3 is TGTGCCAGCAGCCCGAACAGGGGACAGCCCCAGCATTTT. This translates into CASSPNRGQPQHF. The chain links TRBV27 to TRBJ1-5, with 7 bases aligning to TRBD1. The V segment lost 6 bases and the J segment 7 bases; nucleotides outside the gene matches: 6. CDR1 is MNHEY and CDR2 is SMNVEV in the germline V gene (reference sequence). The CDR3 loop spans 13 amino acids.

This clone was seen at least ten times. The chain carries TRBV29-1 and TRBJ2-1; 9 positions agree with TRBD1. J gave up 9 bases and V 5 bases, and 8 bases lay outside the gene matches. There are 13 residues in the CDR3. Germline-derived CDR1 and CDR2 are SQVTM and ANQGSEA. In nucleotides, the CDR3 is TGCAGCGTTCGGGACAGGGAGGCCACTGAGCAGTTCTTC. Amino acid sequence: CSVRDREATEQFF.

The genes are TRBV7-9 and TRBJ2-1; 15 nucleotides match TRBD2. Germline trimming cut 3 bases from V and 0 bases from J; bases unmatched to any gene: 6. Germline values: CDR1 SEHNR, CDR2 FQNEAQ (reference sequence). CDR3 length equals 19 residues. The CDR3 loop reads CASSFGGLAGGSSYNEQFF. CDR3 coding DNA: TGTGCCAGCAGCTTCGGCGGACTAGCGGGAGGGTCCTCCTACAATGAGCAGTTCTTC.

The chain links TRBV11-3 to TRBJ2-2; D is perhaps TRBD2 (6 bases). V was pared by 4 bases and J by 4 bases, with 16 bases between. The CDR3 runs to 16 residues. Per the germline V gene, CDR1 is SGHNT and CDR2 is YENEEA. The CDR3 here is CASSSGGELGTGELFF. The CDR3 DNA is TGTGCCAGCAGCTCCGGAGGGGAGTTGGGCACCGGGGAGCTGTTTTTT.

The chain is built from TRBV5-8 and TRBJ1-1, with 9 bases that match TRBD1. This CDR3 has 17 residues. Germline assignment: CDR1 SGHTS and CDR2 YDEGEE. J was trimmed by 8 bases and V by 0 bases; bases with no gene match: 14. The CDR3 reads CASSLAPHRGLGGEAFF. Written as DNA, the CDR3 is TGTGCCAGCAGCTTGGCGCCCCACAGGGGGCTAGGAGGAGAAGCTTTCTTT.

The chain couples TRBV19 to TRBJ2-2; 13 bases are a match to TRBD2. This CDR3 is built from 16 residues. Germline V gene data show CDR1 as LNHDA and CDR2 as SQIVND (reference sequence). The ends lost 7 bases at V and 4 bases at J; junction bases unmatched: 6. The CDR3, as DNA: TGTGCCAGTATAAGGACTAGCGGGGGTCTCACCGGGGAGCTGTTTTTT. It codes for CASIRTSGGLTGELFF.

This clone was observed once. This sequence joins TRBV19 and TRBJ2-1; D may be TRBD2 (6 bases). The CDR3 extends over 14 amino acids. V dropped 4 bases and J dropped 10 bases, with 17 bases sitting between them. Germline assignment: CDR1 LNHDA and CDR2 SQIVND (reference sequence). As DNA, the CDR3 is TGTGCCAGTAGTACTGGACTACCCGCGAGAGAGCAGTTCTTC. It translates to CASSTGLPAREQFF. The full variable domain, in which reference TRBV19 and TRBJ2-1 provide the parts outside the CDR3, is DGGITQSPKYLFRKEGQNVTLSCEQNLNHDAMYWYRQDPGQGLRLIYYSQIVNDFQKGDIAEGYSVSREKKESFPLTVTSAQKNPTAFYLCASSTGLPAREQFFGPGTRLTVL.

The chain uses TRBV12-3 or TRBV12-4 and TRBJ2-1; D is perhaps TRBD1 (5 bases). The CDR3 is 12 residues long. The ends were cut back, 7 bases at V and 7 bases at J, with 11 bases in the middle. The CDR3, as DNA: TGTGCCAGCACCAGGACACAAAATGAGCAGTTCTTC. Translated, it gives CASTRTQNEQFF.

V usage is TRBV3-1 (or the pseudogene TRBV3-2) and J usage is TRBJ1-2; D is undetermined. Germline lookup yields CDR1 LGHDT and CDR2 YNNKEL (reference sequence). The CDR3 contains 13 residues. V was cut by 0 bases and J by 2 bases, with 4 bases left in between. The chain's CDR3 is CASSQERNYGYTF. CDR3 coding DNA: TGTGCCAGCAGCCAAGAACGGAACTATGGCTACACCTTC.

The chain joins TRBV5-1 to TRBJ1-1; D is unresolved. There are 16 residues in the CDR3. Germline V CDR1 and CDR2: SGHRS, YFSETQ. Trimming left V 8 bases short and J 4 bases short, with 24 bases between. CDR3 coding DNA: TGCGCCAGGACCGATCTAAGAGGGTTTCGGGGCACTGAAGCTTTCTTT. Translating gives CARTDLRGFRGTEAFF. The whole variable domain, filled in from reference TRBV5-1 and TRBJ1-1, reads KAGVTQTPRYLIKTRGQQVTLSCSPISGHRSVSWYQQTPGQGLQFLFEYFSETQRNKGNFPGRFSGRQFSNSRSEMNVSTLELGDSALYLCARTDLRGFRGTEAFFGQGTRLTVV.

This sequence joins TRBV29-1 and TRBJ2-7; TRBD2 is a possible D gene (5 bases). V was trimmed by 3 bases and J by 2 bases, leaving 11 bases between them. CDR3 length equals 13 residues. Germline CDR1 reads SQVTM; CDR2 reads ANQGSEA. The CDR3 region has the DNA TGCAGCGTTGATAAACTAGAAACCTACGAGCAGTACTTC. This encodes CSVDKLETYEQYF.

Concerning this clone: The sample has other DNA sequences that encode this CDR3 too. This chain uses TRBV27 with TRBJ1-1; D is possibly TRBD1 (6 bases). The CDR3 has 13 residues. Deletions cut 0 bases from V and 4 bases from J, with 6 bases between. Germline assignment: CDR1 MNHEY and CDR2 SMNVEV (reference sequence). The CDR3 is CASSLSGGTEAFF. As DNA, the CDR3 is TGTGCCAGCAGTTTATCAGGGGGCACTGAAGCTTTCTTT.

This clone was observed a handful of times. The chain uses TRBV27 and TRBJ1-1; a weak D match, TRBD1 (6 bases). CDR3 size: 13 residues. The V gene's germline CDR1 is MNHEY and CDR2 SMNVEV (reference sequence). The V end lost 5 bases, the J end lost 1 base, and 8 bases lay between the germline ends. This CDR3 is CASSPQGNTEAFF. CDR3 bases: TGTGCCAGCAGTCCACAGGGGAACACTGAAGCTTTCTTT.